These 23 T cell receptor beta chains came from one sample sequenced in a study of vaccination and CD4 T cells after COVID-19. CD4+ T cells that had been cultured provided DNA sequenced with the Oncomine TCR Beta short-read assay. TCRdb itself ran the PCR reads through MiXCR, one entry per CDR3 protein. The repertoire holds several thousand distinct CDR3 sequences, with about three fifths as singletons. No antigen has been assigned to these receptors. The sample's treatment: approximately nine-day PBMC culture with coronavirus spike peptide pools or control peptides (ViraFEST assay). Sequencing used CD4+ T cells from blood, cultured in vitro. These TCRs come from a human donor who had recovered from COVID-19.

This chain links TRBV6-5 with TRBJ2-5, with D possibly TRBD2 on 6 matching bases. The length of the CDR3 is 17 residues. Germline V CDR1 and CDR2: MNHEY, SVGAGI. Deletions cut 2 bases from V and 5 bases from J, with 21 bases between. CDR3: CASSYAGGTGLKETQYF. The CDR3 DNA sequence: TGTGCCAGCAGTTACGCAGGAGGGACGGGGCTTAAGGAGACCCAGTACTTC.

The V gene is TRBV6-5, the J gene TRBJ2-7, with D possibly matching TRBD1 (5 bases). This CDR3 has 13 residues. Trimming took off 2 bases at V and 3 bases at J, with 8 bases between the two ends. Per germline, CDR1 MNHEY and CDR2 SVGAGI. The CDR3 spells CASSYNTGYEQYF. DNA of the CDR3: TGTGCCAGCAGTTACAACACAGGCTACGAGCAGTACTTC.

This chain connects TRBV20-1 to TRBJ2-5, with D maybe TRBD2 (5 bases). This CDR3 has 12 residues. Germline CDR1 DFQATT, CDR2 SNEGSKA (reference sequence). Trimming took 3 bases from V and 5 from J, leaving 10 bases between them. CDR3 protein: CSASTQRETQYF. The CDR3 DNA is TGCAGTGCTAGTACTCAGCGGGAGACCCAGTACTTC.

The chain links TRBV21-1 to TRBJ2-7; the D segment call TRBD1 is taken from the table without a DNA check. TRBV21-1 constitutes a pseudogene. There are 16 residues in the CDR3. CDR3 DNA: TGTGCCAGCAGCATCCCCCCCGAAGCTGCCTTGTACGAGCAGTACTTC. Translated, it gives CASSIPPEAALYEQYF.

J is TRBJ2-7 and V is TRBV10-2; 7 bases align to TRBD1. The trim removed 2 bases at V and 9 bases at J, leaving 7 bases unmatched. From germline, CDR1 is WSHSY and CDR2 SAAADI. This CDR3 is 13 amino acids long. The CDR3 region has the DNA TGCGCCAGCAGTGAGCAGGGGGTTGGGGGGCAGTACTTC. As protein: CASSEQGVGGQYF.

The table lists this clonotype with a few counts. The rearrangement links TRBV20-1 to TRBJ1-5, with D unresolved. The CDR3 totals 15 residues. CDR1 is DFQATT and CDR2 is SNEGSKA in the germline V gene (reference sequence). V was cut by 1 base and J by 5 bases, with 15 bases left in between. The CDR3: CSARVGRQFDQPQHF. The DNA of the CDR3 is TGCAGTGCTAGAGTCGGGAGGCAGTTTGATCAGCCCCAGCATTTT.

The chain has TRBV7-2 and TRBJ1-1, with 9 bases lining up with TRBD1. With 5 bases clipped from V and 4 bases from J, the junction kept 5 bases outside the gene matches. Germline-derived CDR1 and CDR2 are SGHTA and FQGNSA. CDR3 size: 14 residues. The CDR3 DNA reads as TGTGCCAGCAGCACCCGACAGGGGGGCACTGAAGCTTTCTTT. This codes for CASSTRQGGTEAFF. The variable domain in full, completed from reference TRBV7-2 and TRBJ1-1, reads GAGVSQSPSNKVTEKGKDVELRCDPISGHTALYWYRQSLGQGLEFLIYFQGNSAPDKSGLPSDRFSAERTGGSVSTLTIQRTQQEDSAVYLCASSTRQGGTEAFFGQGTRLTVV.

This chain joins TRBV20-1 and TRBJ2-7; 12 positions match TRBD2. This CDR3 has 14 amino acids. J was trimmed by 7 bases and V by 6 bases; bases with no gene match: 10. Germline CDR1 DFQATT, CDR2 SNEGSKA (reference sequence). CDR3 nucleotides: TGCAGTGCCCCGGGACTAGCGGGCCGGAGGGAGCAGTACTTC. Translated, it gives CSAPGLAGRREQYF.

The rearrangement joins TRBV7-9 to TRBJ2-1, with D possibly called TRBD1 or TRBD2 (7 bases each). Germline V gene lookup returns CDR1 SEHNR and CDR2 FQNEAQ (reference sequence). V lost 7 bases and J 13 bases, leaving 17 bases between the germline ends. The CDR3 length is 12 residues. CDR3 DNA sequence: TGTGCCAGCACCAGGGGGGGACTTGTACAGTTCTTC. It yields the protein CASTRGGLVQFF.

The gene calls are TRBV28 and TRBJ1-2, with TRBD1 matching 8 bases. The CDR3 extends over 14 amino acids. CDR1 is MDHEN, CDR2 SYDVKM, per germline. With 6 bases clipped from V and 5 bases from J, the junction kept 8 bases outside the gene matches. The CDR3: CASSWGNRGYGYTF. The DNA of the CDR3 is TGTGCCAGCAGCTGGGGGAACAGGGGGTATGGCTACACCTTC.

This sequence joins TRBV20-1 and TRBJ1-1; possible D gene TRBD1, 5 bases. Germline CDR1 and CDR2: DFQATT and SNEGSKA (reference sequence). Trimming took off 4 bases at V and 6 bases at J, with 24 bases between the two ends. This CDR3 is 16 amino acids long. The DNA of the CDR3 is TGCAGTGCTAATGGACTATATCAGGGTAAAGGTGCTGAAGCTTTCTTT. Translating it yields CSANGLYQGKGAEAFF.

This clonotype was picked up one time. The V and J genes are TRBV20-1 and TRBJ2-5, with 11 nucleotides matching TRBD2. This CDR3 spans 16 amino acids. V was pared by 6 bases and J by 1 base, with 10 bases of the junction left unmatched. Germline CDR1 is DFQATT and CDR2 is SNEGSKA (reference sequence). The CDR3 protein is CSATGTSGPFQETQYF. In nucleotides, the CDR3 is TGCAGTGCGACTGGGACTAGCGGTCCATTCCAAGAGACCCAGTACTTC.

The chain combines TRBV28 with TRBJ1-2; D uncertain. V was clipped by 2 bases and J by 1 base, with 8 bases between them. The CDR3 contains 14 residues. Germline V gives CDR1 MDHEN, CDR2 SYDVKM. Here the CDR3 DNA reads TGTGCCAGCAGTTTAGCAGCACTTAACTATGGCTACACCTTC. Encoded protein: CASSLAALNYGYTF.

This clonotype has a handful of counts. J is TRBJ2-5 and V is TRBV20-1; D is perhaps TRBD1 or TRBD2 (5 bases each). Germline V gene lookup returns CDR1 DFQATT and CDR2 SNEGSKA (reference sequence). This CDR3 is built from 13 residues. The V and J ends lost 5 bases and 7 bases respectively, with 17 bases between them. The CDR3 here is CSAGPGPTGTQYF. The CDR3, as DNA: TGCAGTGCTGGGCCGGGACCCACGGGGACCCAGTACTTC.

V usage is TRBV6-1 and J usage is TRBJ1-2, with TRBD1 matching over 8 bases. Germline CDR1 and CDR2: MNHNS and SASEGT. This CDR3 is 12 amino acids long. V was clipped by 6 bases and J by 3 bases; unmatched bases: 0. The CDR3 region is CASRDRDYGYTF. The CDR3 nucleotides read TGTGCCAGCAGGGACAGGGACTATGGCTACACCTTC.

The chain joins TRBV11-3 to TRBJ2-1; TRBD2 is a possible D gene (5 bases). The germline V gene encodes CDR1 SGHNT and CDR2 YENEEA. V lost 1 base, J lost 7 bases, and 8 bases lay in between. There are 13 residues in the CDR3. The CDR3 DNA follows: TGTGCCAGCAGCTTAGGACTAATGAATGAGCAGTTCTTC. This encodes CASSLGLMNEQFF. Based on the CDR3 plus reference TRBV11-3 and TRBJ2-1, the full variable domain is EAGVVQSPRYKIIEKKQPVAFWCNPISGHNTLYWYLQNLGQGPELLIRYENEEAVDDSQLPKDRFSAERLKGVDSTLKIQPAELGDSAVYLCASSLGLMNEQFFGPGTRLTVL.

This clonotype was counted only a few times. The chain is built from TRBV20-1 and TRBJ2-7; D is tentatively TRBD1 or TRBD2 (5 bases each). Germline V gene lookup returns CDR1 DFQATT and CDR2 SNEGSKA (reference sequence). Trimming removed 4 bases from V and 7 bases from J, with 11 bases in between. The CDR3 has 11 residues. Here the CDR3 DNA reads TGCAGTGCTACAGAGGGGTGGGAGCAGTACTTC. It specifies CSATEGWEQYF.

This clonotype was recorded only once. The rearrangement uses TRBV6-5 and TRBJ2-1; 14 nucleotides align to TRBD2. V was clipped by 4 bases and J by 6 bases; unmatched bases: 2. Per germline, CDR1 MNHEY and CDR2 SVGAGI. The CDR3 extends over 15 amino acids. The chain's CDR3 is CASSLTSGRGNEQFF. CDR3 in DNA: TGTGCCAGCAGTTTGACTAGCGGGAGGGGCAATGAGCAGTTCTTC.

DNA of the CDR3: TGCAGTGCTAGACCAACGAGCAATCAGCCCCAGCATTTT. Its translation: CSARPTSNQPQHF. The chain couples TRBV20-1 to TRBJ1-5; D uncertain. V was pared by 2 bases and J by 1 base, with 6 bases between. The germline CDR1 and CDR2 sequences are DFQATT and SNEGSKA (reference sequence). This CDR3 spans 13 amino acids.

The V gene is TRBV7-8, the J gene TRBJ1-2; possibly TRBD1 for D (6 bases). The length of the CDR3 is 13 residues. V dropped 5 bases and J dropped 3 bases, with 10 bases sitting between them. Germline CDR1 and CDR2: SGHVS and FQNEAQ. This CDR3 is CASSKGGDYGYTF. CDR3 nucleotide sequence: TGTGCCAGCAGCAAGGGGGGGGACTATGGCTACACCTTC.

This clonotype was observed a few times. The chain is built from TRBV27 and TRBJ1-5; maybe TRBD1 (6 bases). Germline-derived CDR1 and CDR2 are MNHEY and SMNVEV (reference sequence). The germline V and J ends were trimmed by 6 bases and 11 bases, with 20 bases remaining between them. The CDR3 has 14 amino acids. DNA for the CDR3: TGTGCCAGCAGCACTGGAGGGGTAGGGGGGGCCCAGCATTTT. This encodes CASSTGGVGGAQHF.

This chain links TRBV7-9 with TRBJ2-7; D perhaps matches TRBD2 (6 bases). The V gene lost 2 bases and the J gene lost 4 bases, with 12 bases spanning the gap. CDR3 length: 14 amino acids. Germline-derived CDR1 and CDR2 are SEHNR and FQNEAQ (reference sequence). The CDR3 region is CASSLSSGVYEQYF. The CDR3 DNA follows: TGTGCCAGCAGCTTAAGTAGCGGAGTATACGAGCAGTACTTC. The variable domain in full, with the rest retrieved from reference TRBV7-9 and TRBJ2-7, is DTGVSQNPRHKITKRGQNVTFRCDPISEHNRLYWYRQTLGQGPEFLTYFQNEAQLEKSRLLSDRFSAERPKGSFSTLEIQRTEQGDSAMYLCASSLSSGVYEQYFGPGTRLTVT.

This clonotype has a handful of counts. The chain recombines TRBV7-2 with TRBJ1-2, with D unresolved. This CDR3 comprises 14 residues. V was shortened by 2 bases and J by 5 bases, with 12 bases between the two germline ends. The germline CDR1 and CDR2 sequences are SGHTA and FQGNSA. CDR3 region: CASSLYIVRYGYTF. In nucleotides, the CDR3 is TGTGCCAGCAGCTTATATATAGTTAGATATGGCTACACCTTC.